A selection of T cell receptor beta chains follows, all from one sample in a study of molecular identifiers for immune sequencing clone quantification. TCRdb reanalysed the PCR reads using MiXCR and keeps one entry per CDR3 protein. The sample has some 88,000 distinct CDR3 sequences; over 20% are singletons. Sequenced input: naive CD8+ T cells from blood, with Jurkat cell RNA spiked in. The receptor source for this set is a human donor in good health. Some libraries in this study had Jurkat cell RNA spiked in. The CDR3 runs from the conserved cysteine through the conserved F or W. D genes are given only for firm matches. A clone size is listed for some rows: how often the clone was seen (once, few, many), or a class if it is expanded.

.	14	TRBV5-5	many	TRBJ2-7	CASSLVLRLYEQYF	TGTGCCAGCAGCTTGGTTTTGAGGCTCTACGAGCAGTACTTC
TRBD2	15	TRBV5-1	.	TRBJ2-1	CAGSLAGGPYNEQFF	TGCGCCGGCAGCTTGGCGGGGGGGCCCTACAATGAGCAGTTCTTC
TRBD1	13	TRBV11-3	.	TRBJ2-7	CASSDGTAYEQYF	TGTGCCAGCAGCGATGGGACAGCGTACGAGCAGTACTTC
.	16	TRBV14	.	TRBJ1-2	CASSQLRGGQYYGYTF	TGTGCCAGCAGCCAACTCCGCGGAGGACAGTACTATGGCTACACCTTC
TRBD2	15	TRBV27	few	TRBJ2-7	CASSLTSGYSYEQYF	TGTGCCAGCAGTTTAACTAGCGGATACTCCTACGAGCAGTACTTC
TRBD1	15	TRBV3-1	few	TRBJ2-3	CASSRGQGMADTQYF	TGTGCCAGCAGCCGAGGACAGGGGATGGCAGATACGCAGTATTTT
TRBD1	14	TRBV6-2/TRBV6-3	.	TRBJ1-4	CASSGQGLIEKLFF	TGTGCCAGCAGTGGACAGGGGCTCATCGAAAAACTGTTTTTT
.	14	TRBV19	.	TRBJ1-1	CASSIVSFNTEAFF	TGTGCCAGTAGTATAGTTTCGTTTAACACTGAAGCTTTCTTT
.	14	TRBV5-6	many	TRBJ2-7	CASSLVPGSYEQYF	TGTGCCAGCAGCTTGGTTCCAGGGTCCTACGAGCAGTACTTC
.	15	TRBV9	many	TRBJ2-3	CASSVEGSSTDTQYF	TGTGCCAGCAGCGTAGAGGGCTCTAGCACAGATACGCAGTATTTT
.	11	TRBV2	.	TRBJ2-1	CASSHDERQCF	TGTGCCAGCAGTCACGATGAGAGGCAGTGCTTC
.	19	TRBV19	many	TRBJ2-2	CASTDRDQIKLPVAGELFF	TGTGCCAGTACCGATCGGGATCAAATCAAACTACCGGTCGCCGGGGAGCTGTTTTTT
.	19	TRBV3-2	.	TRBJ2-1	CASSQISGSVHPGLYEQFF	TGTGCCAGCAGCCAAATTAGCGGGAGTGTCCATCCCGGGTTGTATGAGCAGTTCTTC
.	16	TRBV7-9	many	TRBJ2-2	CASSGPREGQAGELFF	TGTGCCAGCAGCGGCCCTCGAGAGGGGCAGGCCGGGGAGCTGTTTTTT
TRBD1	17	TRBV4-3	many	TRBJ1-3	CASSQDRDRGSGNTIYF	TGCGCCAGCAGCCAAGATCGGGACAGGGGATCAGGAAACACCATATATTTT
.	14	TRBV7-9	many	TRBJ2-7	CASSSGHPNYEQYF	TGTGCCAGCAGCTCGGGACACCCGAACTACGAGCAGTACTTC
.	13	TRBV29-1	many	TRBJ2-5	CSYNDRIQETQYF	TGCAGCTACAACGACAGGATCCAAGAGACCCAGTACTTC
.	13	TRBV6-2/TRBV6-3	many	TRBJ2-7	CASSYGRTYEQYF	TGTGCCAGCAGTTACGGAAGGACCTACGAGCAGTACTTC
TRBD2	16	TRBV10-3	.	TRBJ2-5	CAISESGTRLMKTQYF	TGTGCCATCAGTGAGTCGGGGACTAGGTTGATGAAGACCCAGTACTTC
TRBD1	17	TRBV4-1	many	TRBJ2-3	CASSQDRTGGRTDTQYF	TGCGCCAGCAGCCAAGATCGGACAGGGGGTAGGACAGATACGCAGTATTTT
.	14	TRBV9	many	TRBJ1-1	CASSVEPANTEAFF	TGTGCCAGCAGCGTAGAACCCGCGAACACTGAAGCTTTCTTT
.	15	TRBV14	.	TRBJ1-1	CASSQGEGRYTEAFF	TGTGCCAGCAGCCAAGGCGAGGGGCGTTACACTGAAGCTTTCTTT
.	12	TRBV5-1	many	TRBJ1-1	CASRGGFTEAFF	TGCGCCAGCAGGGGGGGATTCACTGAAGCTTTCTTT
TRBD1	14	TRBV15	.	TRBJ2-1	CATSNGQGFYEQFF	TGTGCCACCAGCAACGGACAGGGGTTCTATGAGCAGTTCTTC
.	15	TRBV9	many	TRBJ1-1	CASSPTLGSGTEAFF	TGTGCCAGCAGCCCCACTCTAGGGTCGGGCACTGAAGCTTTCTTT
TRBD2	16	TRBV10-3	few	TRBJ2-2	CAISEYSGGVTGELFF	TGTGCCATCAGTGAATATAGCGGGGGGGTCACCGGGGAGCTGTTTTTT
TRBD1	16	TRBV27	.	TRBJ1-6	CASRKKTGTVPSPLHF	TGTGCCAGCAGAAAAAAGACCGGGACAGTCCCTTCACCCCTCCACTTT
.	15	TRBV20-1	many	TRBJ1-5	CSARDFRQGNQPQHF	TGCAGTGCTAGAGATTTTCGACAGGGCAATCAGCCCCAGCATTTT
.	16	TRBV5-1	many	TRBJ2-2	CASSWVAVRNTGELFF	TGCGCCAGCAGCTGGGTAGCGGTCCGGAACACCGGGGAGCTGTTTTTT
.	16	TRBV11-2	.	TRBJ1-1	CASSLGPSLLATEVFF	TGTGCCAGCAGCTTAGGCCCCTCGTTACTTGCCACTGAAGTTTTCTTT
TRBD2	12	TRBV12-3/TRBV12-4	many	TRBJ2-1	CASSLPTSLRFF	TGTGCCAGCAGTTTGCCGACTAGCTTGCGGTTCTTC
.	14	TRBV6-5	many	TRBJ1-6	CASTRQAWNSPLHF	TGTGCCAGCACCCGACAGGCCTGGAATTCACCCCTCCACTTT
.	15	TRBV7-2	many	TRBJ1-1	CASSLDLGPNTEAFF	TGTGCCAGCAGCTTAGATTTGGGCCCTAACACTGAAGCTTTCTTT
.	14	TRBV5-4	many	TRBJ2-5	CASSFRINQETQYF	TGTGCCAGCAGCTTTAGAATAAACCAAGAGACCCAGTACTTC
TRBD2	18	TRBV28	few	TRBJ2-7	CASSPTGLAGEGSYEQYF	TGTGCCAGCAGTCCAACGGGACTAGCGGGAGAAGGGTCCTACGAGCAGTACTTC
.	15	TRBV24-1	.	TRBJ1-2	CATSDDHQAADGYTF	TGTGCCACCAGTGACGACCACCAGGCTGCGGATGGCTACACCTTC
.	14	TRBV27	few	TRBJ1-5	CASSNTGSNQPQHF	TGTGCCAGCAGCAATACAGGGTCCAATCAGCCCCAGCATTTT
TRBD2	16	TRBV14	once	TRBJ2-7	CACSPPGGTSSNEQYF	TGTGCCTGCAGCCCTCCCGGAGGGACTAGCTCTAACGAGCAGTACTTC
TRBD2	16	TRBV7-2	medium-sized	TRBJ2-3	CASSLEPSGRPDTQYF	TGTGCCAGCAGCTTAGAACCTAGCGGGAGACCAGATACGCAGTATTTT
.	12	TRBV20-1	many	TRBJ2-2	CSARIPSGELFF	TGCAGTGCTAGAATCCCGTCCGGGGAGCTGTTTTTT
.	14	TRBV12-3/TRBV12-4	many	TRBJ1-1	CASSFVRSASEAFF	TGTGCCAGCAGTTTTGTTAGGTCGGCCTCGGAAGCTTTCTTT
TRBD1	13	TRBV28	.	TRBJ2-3	CASEQGPTDTQYF	TGTGCCAGCGAACAGGGGCCCACAGATACGCAGTATTTT
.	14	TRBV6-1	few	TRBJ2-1	CASSPLGSSNEQFF	TGTGCCAGCAGTCCACTCGGATCCTCCAATGAGCAGTTCTTC